Below, 9 T cell receptor beta chains from the same sample are listed, as sequenced in a study of a mutant IDH1 vaccine in newly diagnosed glioma. Sequenced by immunoSEQ multiplex PCR; TCRdb stores in-frame clones only, minus some. The sample records fewer than 55,000 clones, roughly 61% being singletons. Time point in this sample: week 47, end of study. Each vaccine dose was 300 ug of mutant IDH1 20-mer peptide, with topical imiquimod. Their antigen targets remain unknown. The sequencing here drew on peripheral blood mononuclear cells (PBMCs), taken from a glioma patient whose treatment included an IDH1 peptide vaccine. These receptors were taken from a middle-aged man with glioma. Some clones in this sample may be carry-over from other donors' samples.

The J gene is TRBJ2-3, the V gene TRBV5-8; D perhaps matches TRBD2 (6 bases). V lost 4 bases, J lost 1 base, and 13 bases lay in between. The CDR3 length is 15 residues. Germline V CDR1 and CDR2: SGHTS, YDEGEE. The CDR3 sequence is CASSAAPGGTDTQYF. DNA of the CDR3: TGTGCCAGCAGCGCGGCTCCGGGGGGCACAGATACGCAGTATTTT.

The V call is TRBV5-6, the J call TRBJ2-7; TRBD2 might be the D (6 bases). Germline V gene data show CDR1 as SGHDT and CDR2 as YYEEEE. The CDR3 has 15 amino acids. Trimming took 4 bases from V and 5 from J, leaving 19 bases between them. The CDR3 loop is CASSETGGVENEQYF. CDR3 coding DNA: TGTGCCAGCAGCGAAACCGGAGGGGTAGAGAACGAGCAGTACTTC.

As DNA, the CDR3 is TGTGCCAGCAGTTACGACAGGGTTTCACCCCTCCACTTT. Translated, it gives CASSYDRVSPLHF. The chain is built from TRBV6-6 and TRBJ1-6, with 7 bases identical to TRBD1. The CDR3 totals 13 residues. From germline, CDR1 is MNHNY and CDR2 SVGAGI (reference sequence). Trimming removed 2 bases from V and 9 bases from J; junction bases left unmatched: 1.

This clone was detected a few times. The rearrangement uses TRBV5-1 and TRBJ1-5; D gene unclear. V was pared by 0 bases and J by 4 bases, with 11 bases between. In germline, CDR1 is SGHRS, CDR2 YFSETQ. The CDR3 is 15 amino acids. The CDR3 bases are TGCGCCAGCAGCTTGGCCGGGAGCCGAAATCAGCCCCAGCATTTT. As protein: CASSLAGSRNQPQHF.

The CDR3 sequence is CADTPRWDRAYEQYF. The CDR3, as DNA: TGTGCCGATACGCCGAGGTGGGACAGGGCCTACGAGCAGTACTTC. This chain uses TRBV19 with TRBJ2-7, with 9 bases lining up with TRBD1. The CDR3 length is 15 residues. CDR1 is LNHDA, CDR2 SQIVND, per germline (reference sequence). With V trimmed by 11 bases and J by 2 bases, 13 bases remained unmatched.

The chain is built from TRBV10-2 and TRBJ1-6; 8 bases are a match to TRBD1. The ends lost 3 bases at V and 8 bases at J; junction bases unmatched: 6. The germline CDR1 and CDR2 sequences are WSHSY and SAAADI. CDR3 length: 15 amino acids. CDR3 in DNA: TGCGCCAGCAGTGAACCGGCAGGGGGCGATTCACCCCTCCACTTT. Protein: CASSEPAGGDSPLHF.

V and J are TRBV5-8 and TRBJ2-5, with D uncertain. V lost 1 base, J lost 2 bases, and 9 bases lay in between. This CDR3 contains 14 residues. In germline, CDR1 is SGHTS, CDR2 YDEGEE. CDR3 sequence: CASSLLPGQETQYF. The CDR3 DNA sequence: TGTGCCAGCAGCTTGCTTCCCGGACAAGAGACCCAGTACTTC.

This clone appeared a few times. This chain joins TRBV5-1 and TRBJ2-1, with 9 bases identical to TRBD2. The germline V gene has CDR1 SGHRS and CDR2 YFSETQ. The CDR3 spans 15 residues. With 1 base clipped from V and 7 bases from J, the junction kept 6 bases outside the gene matches. DNA for the CDR3: TGCGCCAGCAGCTTGATAGGTAGCGGGGGAAATGAGCAGTTCTTC. This translates into CASSLIGSGGNEQFF. Together with reference TRBV5-1 and TRBJ2-1, the CDR3 gives the full variable domain: KAGVTQTPRYLIKTRGQQVTLSCSPISGHRSVSWYQQTPGQGLQFLFEYFSETQRNKGNFPGRFSGRQFSNSRSEMNVSTLELGDSALYLCASSLIGSGGNEQFFGPGTRLTVL.

This chain links TRBV14 with TRBJ1-6, with D possibly matching TRBD1 (5 bases). CDR1 SGHDN and CDR2 FVKESK come from the germline V gene. The CDR3 has 19 residues. Trimming pared 4 bases from V and 1 base from J, leaving 20 bases between. CDR3 sequence: CASSRIPKVGESYNSPLHF. The CDR3 bases are TGTGCCAGCAGCCGCATACCCAAGGTGGGGGAGTCCTATAATTCACCCCTCCACTTT.